This TCR beta chain was profiled in a study of CD8 T cells in Susac syndrome. The overall study: There were Susac syndrome patients who were therapy-naive at blood draw, others on corticosteroids, and others on intravenous immunoglobulin alone.

When the RNA was reverse transcribed, random hexamers were used with an input of about 0.45 to 1 ug. MiXCR was run by TCRdb on the immunoSEQ multiplex PCR reads, yielding one entry per CDR3 protein. The sample includes some 110,000 distinct CDR3 sequences, nearly 96% of them seen just once. Study observations and caveats: Clonal expansion was not observed in the Susac syndrome CD4+ T cell repertoires.

Notes on this clonotype: Its antigen is not identified.

Trimming took 7 bases from V and 1 from J, leaving 10 bases between them. The CDR3 totals 12 residues. Germline CDR1 and CDR2: SQVTM and ANQGSEA. This clonotype was obtained from a human donor with Susac syndrome. The rearrangement links TRBV29-1 to TRBJ2-5; possible D gene TRBD2, 5 bases. Sequencing input: CD4+ T cells from PBMCs. The CDR3 loop reads CSGETGQETQYF. The CDR3 bases are TGCAGCGGGGAGACGGGCCAAGAGACCCAGTACTTC.